This TCR beta chain was identified in a study of monozygotic twins with inflammatory bowel disease. Concerning this clonotype itself: Its antigen is unidentified.

The length of the CDR3 is 15 residues. Looked up from germline, CDR1 is MNHNS and CDR2 is SASEGT. Study outcomes and limitations: No distinction between different T cell subtypes was possible. No difference was seen in repertoire similarity between concordant and discordant twins, possibly from limited power.

The team made cDNA by running eight separate reactions for each sample. TCRdb reprocessed the 5' RACE reads, with one entry per CDR3 protein and no DNA. Here the sample table reports approximately 380,000 distinct CDR3 sequences. V usage is TRBV6-1 and J usage is TRBJ1-4; TCRdb picks TRBD1, but there is no DNA to check that call. This receptor was taken from a human donor with ulcerative colitis or Crohn's disease, or a healthy co-twin of an affected twin (not recorded which). The sequenced material came from blood. CDR3 residues: CASSGTGTTNEKLFF.